The sequence of this T cell receptor beta chain was determined in a study of cytomegalovirus exposure and HLA in healthy donors. General study findings and limits: Some V segments, including TRBV6-2 and TRBV6-3, were excluded as indistinguishable. The authors assumed roughly uniform sequencing depth across donors for presence/absence analyses.

The CDR3 has 17 residues. J was trimmed by 2 bases and V by 7 bases; bases with no gene match: 16. CDR1 LNHDA and CDR2 SQIVND come from the germline V gene (reference sequence). Amplification used 60 Vbeta primers and 13 Jbeta primers. Sequencing used immunoSEQ multiplex PCR; TCRdb keeps in-frame clones, though not all of them. The sample shows about 140,000 clones, 84% of them seen only once. The table lists this clone with a count of one. The target antigen is unknown. The source material was PBMCs. The J gene is TRBJ2-7, the V gene TRBV19; 8 bases align to TRBD1. The source of this sequence is a boy aged 2 to 9 in good health and CMV-seronegative. CDR3 sequence: CASTSHLDRDLTYEQYF. Here the CDR3 DNA reads TGTGCCAGTACTTCCCATTTGGACAGGGACCTTACCTACGAGCAGTACTTC.